This TCR beta chain derives from a study of immune evolution from preneoplasia to lung adenocarcinoma. Histologic diagnosis was independently verified by two lung pathologists. Nucleic acids came from premalignant or tumor cells enriched by macro-dissection. Method: immunoSEQ multiplex PCR; TCRdb's copy keeps in-frame clones and lacks some. The sample lists 11,000 to 15,000 clones, approximately 85% occurring once. Overall study results and limits: From normal lung to invasive adenocarcinoma, top clone frequencies appeared to decrease. Later-stage lesions appeared to have more T cells, more diversity, less clonality.

This clone was detected once. What it recognizes is unknown. This sequence was found in a donor of 70 years or more with lung adenocarcinoma. Specimen: FFPE lung adenocarcinoma in situ tissue.

CDR3 nucleotides: TGTGCCCGGGCTGGGGGCACAGATACGCAGTATTTT. Translated: CARAGGTDTQYF. This chain links TRBV30 with TRBJ2-3; D is unresolved. V lost 8 bases and J 1 base, leaving 10 bases between the germline ends. The CDR3 is 12 residues long. CDR1 is GTSNPN, CDR2 SVGIG, per germline (reference sequence).